A selection of T cell receptor beta chains follows, all from one sample in a study of shared clonotypes between healthy human individuals. Generated by immunoSEQ multiplex PCR, the TCRdb table keeps only in-frame clones and is missing some. The sample records roughly 2.2 million clones, about 92% being singletons. The sample comprised naive CD4+ T cells from PBMCs. The receptors were sampled from a man aged 18 to 29 in good health. Some clones in this sample may be carry-over from other donors' samples. Both conserved end residues are part of each CDR3. The order of the fields is V gene, CDR3 length, D gene, clone size, J gene, CDR3 protein, CDR3 DNA. The D gene is left open where the match is weak. Clone size is stated in some rows and not others, as once, few, many or a class when expanded.

TRBV14	16	NA	NA	TRBJ1-1	CASSPRPGQVNTEAFF	TGTGCCAGCAGCCCTCGACCGGGCCAGGTGAACACTGAAGCTTTCTTT
TRBV11-2	17	NA	NA	TRBJ2-5	CASIKKKPGLHQETQYF	TGTGCCAGCATCAAAAAGAAGCCAGGACTACACCAAGAGACCCAGTACTTC
TRBV5-1	15	TRBD2	NA	TRBJ2-1	CASSYGERGPGEQFF	TGCGCCAGCAGCTACGGTGAGCGGGGGCCCGGGGAGCAGTTCTTC
TRBV30	16	NA	NA	TRBJ2-3	CAWNKPSDIGRDTQYF	TGTGCCTGGAATAAACCCTCGGACATTGGACGAGATACGCAGTATTTT
TRBV28	15	NA	NA	TRBJ2-2	CASSFSQGNTGELFF	TGTGCCAGCAGTTTTTCCCAGGGAAACACCGGGGAGCTGTTTTTT
TRBV30	15	NA	once	TRBJ1-3	CAWSVRGVDGNTIYF	TGTGCCTGGAGTGTTAGGGGGGTAGATGGAAACACCATATATTTT
TRBV5-4	14	NA	NA	TRBJ1-1	CASSHPTTNTEAFF	TGTGCCAGCAGCCACCCAACCACGAACACTGAAGCTTTCTTT
TRBV4-1	17	TRBD2	NA	TRBJ2-1	CASSQERLAGGWVEQFF	TGCGCCAGCAGCCAAGAAAGACTAGCGGGAGGATGGGTGGAGCAGTTCTTC
TRBV6-6	15	TRBD2	NA	TRBJ2-5	CASKWTGGPGETQYF	TGTGCCAGCAAGTGGACGGGAGGGCCCGGAGAGACCCAGTACTTC
TRBV18	16	NA	NA	TRBJ2-4	CASSPPNPTTYNIQYF	TGTGCCAGCTCACCACCGAACCCGACAACTTATAACATTCAGTACTTC